The 15 T cell receptor beta chains below come from one sample, sequenced in a study of blood T cell repertoires in COVID-19. Sequencing was performed with immunoSEQ multiplex PCR; in TCRdb, only in-frame clones are kept and a portion is missing. The sample holds roughly 87,000 clones, about 85% seen once. Material for sequencing was peripheral blood. The receptors come from a woman older than 75 with COVID-19, enrolled during active disease.

The rearrangement joins TRBV28 to TRBJ1-1; D uncertain. The V gene lost 8 bases and the J gene lost 1 base, with 11 bases spanning the gap. CDR1 is MDHEN and CDR2 is SYDVKM in the germline V gene. This CDR3 region has 13 residues. This chain's CDR3 is CASHSVGNTEAFF. DNA of the CDR3: TGTGCCAGCCACTCGGTTGGGAACACTGAAGCTTTCTTT. Drawing the rest from reference TRBV28 and TRBJ1-1, the complete variable domain is DVKVTQSSRYLVKRTGEKVFLECVQDMDHENMFWYRQDPGLGLRLIYFSYDVKMKEKGDIPEGYSVSREKKERFSLILESASTNQTSMYLCASHSVGNTEAFFGQGTRLTVV.

This clone rates as medium-sized. The rearrangement joins TRBV12-3 or TRBV12-4 to TRBJ1-2; 7 bases agree with TRBD1. This CDR3 is 13 amino acids long. V shed 3 bases and J 8 bases; nucleotides not matched to a gene: 6. As DNA, the CDR3 is TGTGCCAGCAGTTTGGGGACAGCCTTAGGCTACACCTTC. It translates to CASSLGTALGYTF.

The rearrangement uses TRBV9 and TRBJ1-1, with 10 positions matching TRBD1. The length of the CDR3 is 16 residues. Per the germline V gene, CDR1 is SGDLS and CDR2 is YYNGEE. V shed 2 bases and J 0 bases; nucleotides not matched to a gene: 4. The CDR3 loop is CASSVDRGNMNTEAFF. The CDR3 nucleotides read TGTGCCAGCAGCGTGGACAGGGGGAACATGAACACTGAAGCTTTCTTT.

CDR3 DNA: TGTGCCTGGGACCGAGACAGACAGCCCCAGCATTTT. Amino acid sequence: CAWDRDRQPQHF. V usage is TRBV30 and J usage is TRBJ1-5, with D possibly being TRBD1 (5 bases). The germline V gene has CDR1 GTSNPN and CDR2 SVGIG (reference sequence). This CDR3 has 12 residues. V lost 5 bases to trimming and J lost 7 bases, with 12 bases between them.

This clone was detected only once. The chain carries TRBV19 and TRBJ1-5, with 9 bases fitting TRBD1. V shed 7 bases and J 5 bases; nucleotides not matched to a gene: 6. The CDR3 totals 14 residues. Germline V lookup: CDR1 LNHDA, CDR2 SQIVND (reference sequence). As DNA, the CDR3 is TGTGCCAGTATCCCCGGGACAGGGTATCAGCCCCAGCATTTT. This codes for CASIPGTGYQPQHF. The full variable domain, completed using reference TRBV19 and TRBJ1-5, is DGGITQSPKYLFRKEGQNVTLSCEQNLNHDAMYWYRQDPGQGLRLIYYSQIVNDFQKGDIAEGYSVSREKKESFPLTVTSAQKNPTAFYLCASIPGTGYQPQHFGDGTRLSIL.

The rearrangement joins TRBV28 to TRBJ1-5; 8 positions match TRBD1. J gave up 0 bases and V 3 bases, and 10 bases lay outside the gene matches. This CDR3 is 18 amino acids long. Germline lookup yields CDR1 MDHEN and CDR2 SYDVKM. Here the CDR3 DNA reads TGTGCCAGCAGTTTTCGGCAGGGGGCGCCTTATAGCAATCAGCCCCAGCATTTT. This gives the protein CASSFRQGAPYSNQPQHF. The full variable domain, rest sourced from reference TRBV28 and TRBJ1-5, is DVKVTQSSRYLVKRTGEKVFLECVQDMDHENMFWYRQDPGLGLRLIYFSYDVKMKEKGDIPEGYSVSREKKERFSLILESASTNQTSMYLCASSFRQGAPYSNQPQHFGDGTRLSIL.

The chain carries TRBV9 and TRBJ2-5; the match to TRBD2 covers 14 bases. CDR1 and CDR2 from the germline V gene are SGDLS and YYNGEE. This CDR3 has 16 amino acids. Trimming at V came to 4 bases and at J to 4 bases, leaving 6 bases not matched to a gene. CDR3 loop: CASSKRGLAGVETQYF. CDR3 in DNA: TGTGCCAGCAGCAAACGGGGACTAGCGGGAGTAGAGACCCAGTACTTC.

CDR3 loop: CAISESGGATTEAFF. CDR3 bases: TGTGCCATCAGTGAGTCCGGGGGTGCGACCACTGAAGCTTTCTTT. The J gene is TRBJ1-1, the V gene TRBV10-3, with D possibly matching TRBD1 (5 bases). V dropped 0 bases and J dropped 4 bases, with 12 bases sitting between them. Germline CDR1 is ENHRY and CDR2 is SYGVKD. The CDR3 spans 15 residues.

The chain employs TRBV28 and TRBJ2-5; D might be TRBD2 (6 bases). V was clipped by 9 bases and J by 5 bases, with 16 bases between them. CDR1 is MDHEN and CDR2 is SYDVKM in the germline V gene. The CDR3 covers 13 residues. The CDR3 nucleotides are TGTGCCAGAGGGGACGGGGGAAGCGAGACCCAGTACTTC. Its translation is CARGDGGSETQYF.

This clone was observed at least ten times. V gene TRBV20-1 combines with J gene TRBJ1-5; the D is unclear. Trimming pared 3 bases from V and 3 bases from J, leaving 9 bases between. From germline, CDR1 is DFQATT and CDR2 SNEGSKA (reference sequence). The CDR3 is 13 residues long. The DNA of the CDR3 is TGCAGTGCTAGTTTCCAGTCCAATCAGCCCCAGCATTTT. Translation gives CSASFQSNQPQHF.

The rearrangement links TRBV6-5 to TRBJ2-7; TRBD2 matches 12 bases. This CDR3 is 14 amino acids long. Trimming cost V 8 bases and J 3 bases; bases outside gene matches: 5. Per germline, CDR1 MNHEY and CDR2 SVGAGI. This CDR3 is CASQGLAGFYEQYF. CDR3 DNA: TGTGCCAGCCAAGGACTAGCGGGATTCTACGAGCAGTACTTC.

This chain links TRBV19 with TRBJ1-1; D gene unclear. The CDR3 sequence is 14 residues long. CDR1 and CDR2 from the germline V gene are LNHDA and SQIVND (reference sequence). V shed 6 bases and J shed 1 base, with 12 bases lying between them. CDR3 bases: TGTGCCAGTAGGGGGAGACACCGGAACACTGAAGCTTTCTTT. Translation: CASRGRHRNTEAFF.

This clone was recorded only once. V gene TRBV5-1 combines with J gene TRBJ2-1; D might be TRBD2 (6 bases). Germline V gene lookup returns CDR1 SGHRS and CDR2 YFSETQ. Between the trimmed V and J ends, which lost 3 bases and 6 bases, there was a span of 16 bases. The CDR3 is 15 residues long. The DNA of the CDR3 is TGCGCCAGCAGCTCTGGAGGGAGTAAAGGCAATGAGCAGTTCTTC. Its protein is CASSSGGSKGNEQFF.

This rearrangement joins TRBV27 to TRBJ2-3, with TRBD1 as a possible D gene (6 bases). V was clipped by 4 bases and J by 6 bases, with 17 bases between them. This CDR3 has 15 amino acids. Germline V lookup: CDR1 MNHEY, CDR2 SMNVEV (reference sequence). CDR3: CASSSTGFLGDTQYF. The CDR3 region has the DNA TGTGCCAGCAGTTCCACAGGGTTTTTGGGCGATACGCAGTATTTT.

The rearrangement uses TRBV7-6 and TRBJ2-7; tentatively, D is TRBD1 (5 bases). The germline V gene has CDR1 SGHVS and CDR2 FNYEAQ. This CDR3 has 14 amino acids. The V and J ends lost 0 bases and 9 bases respectively, with 15 bases between them. The chain's CDR3 is CASSLARSWGGQYF. DNA of the CDR3: TGTGCCAGCAGCTTAGCGCGGTCCTGGGGCGGGCAGTACTTC.